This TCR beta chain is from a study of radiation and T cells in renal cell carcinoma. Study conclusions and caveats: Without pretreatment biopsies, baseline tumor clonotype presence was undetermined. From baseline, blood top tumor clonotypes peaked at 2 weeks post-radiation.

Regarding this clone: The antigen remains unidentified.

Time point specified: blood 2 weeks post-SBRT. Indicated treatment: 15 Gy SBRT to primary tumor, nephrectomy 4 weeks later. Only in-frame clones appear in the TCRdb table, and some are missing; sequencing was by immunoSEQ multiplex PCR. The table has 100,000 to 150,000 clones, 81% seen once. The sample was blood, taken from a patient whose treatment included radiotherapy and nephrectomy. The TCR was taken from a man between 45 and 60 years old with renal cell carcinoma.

The CDR3 nucleotides are TGCGCCAGCAGCTTGGAATGGGCCGCCCCGGAAGTTTGGCAGTACTTC. Its protein is CASSLEWAAPEVWQYF. This sequence joins TRBV5-1 and TRBJ2-7; D gene ambiguous. Trimming took 0 bases from V and 9 from J, leaving 22 bases between them. The germline gives CDR1 SGHRS, CDR2 YFSETQ. The CDR3 loop spans 16 amino acids.